These 25 T cell receptor beta chains came from one sample sequenced in a study of blood T cell repertoires in COVID-19. Using immunoSEQ multiplex PCR, the repertoire was profiled, and TCRdb retains in-frame clones only, with some absent. The sample yields roughly 250,000 clones, more than 75% seen once. The sequencing input was peripheral blood. These receptors all come from a woman in her forties or fifties with acute or convalescent COVID-19.

This clone has a single count. The V call is TRBV24-1, the J call TRBJ2-7; D is possibly TRBD2 (6 bases). Germline values: CDR1 KGHDR, CDR2 SFDVKD. This CDR3 comprises 15 residues. V was shortened by 6 bases and J by 2 bases, with 16 bases between the two germline ends. The CDR3 spells CATSFWGGKPYEQYF. The CDR3 DNA is TGTGCCACCAGTTTTTGGGGCGGGAAACCCTACGAGCAGTACTTC.

In its sample, this clone was seen once. The chain combines TRBV27 with TRBJ2-1; the match to TRBD1 covers 12 bases. CDR3 length: 15 amino acids. Germline lookup yields CDR1 MNHEY and CDR2 SMNVEV (reference sequence). The V segment lost 3 bases and the J segment 10 bases; nucleotides outside the gene matches: 7. DNA of the CDR3: TGTGCCAGCAGTTTCGGGACAGGGGGCCTTCAAGAGCAGTTCTTC. This gives the protein CASSFGTGGLQEQFF.

This chain links TRBV4-1 with TRBJ2-3, with D tentatively TRBD2 (6 bases). This CDR3 is built from 14 residues. With 4 bases removed from V and 4 bases from J, the gap between germline ends came to 12 bases. Looked up from germline, CDR1 is MGHRA and CDR2 is YSYEKL. The CDR3 sequence is CASSLTSYADTQYF. CDR3 bases: TGCGCCAGCAGCCTGACTAGTTACGCAGATACGCAGTATTTT.

The CDR3 is CASSPPATRVSDYGYTF. The CDR3, as DNA: TGTGCCAGCTCACCACCCGCCACCCGGGTGAGTGACTATGGCTACACCTTC. The chain couples TRBV18 to TRBJ1-2; D not resolved. Germline V gene data show CDR1 as KGHSH and CDR2 as LQKENI. With 0 bases removed from V and 3 bases from J, the gap between germline ends came to 17 bases. This CDR3 region has 17 residues.

This chain joins TRBV29-1 and TRBJ2-3; a weak D match, TRBD2 (5 bases). CDR3 length equals 14 residues. The germline CDR1 and CDR2 sequences are SQVTM and ANQGSEA. The ends were cut back, 5 bases at V and 4 bases at J, with 16 bases in the middle. Here the CDR3 reads CSVKGLGSSDTQYF. As DNA, the CDR3 is TGCAGCGTTAAAGGTCTGGGGAGTTCAGATACGCAGTATTTT.

The CDR3 DNA sequence: TGTGCCAGCAGTATTGACAGGGGGGCTTTCTTT. This translates into CASSIDRGAFF. The rearrangement joins TRBV28 to TRBJ1-1, with 9 bases aligning to TRBD1. The J segment lost 11 bases and the V segment lost 5 bases, leaving 3 bases of the junction unmatched. Germline V CDR1 and CDR2: MDHEN, SYDVKM. The CDR3 runs 11 residues.

This chain joins TRBV6-5 and TRBJ1-3, with a possible D match to TRBD1 (5 bases). Trimming took off 10 bases at V and 1 base at J, with 11 bases between the two ends. The germline V gene has CDR1 MNHEY and CDR2 SVGAGI. The CDR3 is made up of 13 amino acids. The CDR3 here is CATGASSGNTIYF. Written as DNA, the CDR3 is TGTGCCACTGGGGCCTCGTCTGGAAACACCATATATTTT.

The J gene is TRBJ1-3, the V gene TRBV6-5; 8 positions match TRBD1. Germline lookup yields CDR1 MNHEY and CDR2 SVGAGI. V trimming: 6 bases; J trimming: 9 bases; junction bases outside the gene matches: 10. The CDR3 has 14 residues. CDR3 bases: TGTGCCAGCAGCGTGGACAGGGTGGGAGGCACCATATATTTT. The encoded protein is CASSVDRVGGTIYF.

The chain links TRBV18 to TRBJ2-7; D possibly corresponds to TRBD1 (5 bases). Germline CDR1 reads KGHSH; CDR2 reads LQKENI. The CDR3 consists of 15 residues. V shed 1 base and J shed 3 bases, with 13 bases lying between them. The CDR3 is CASSPRAGISYEQYF. In DNA, the CDR3 is TGTGCCAGCTCACCACGAGCAGGGATAAGCTACGAGCAGTACTTC.

This clone was picked up a small number of times. CDR3 nucleotides: TGTGCCAGCACCCCCAGTCCACCACATCGGAACACTGAAGCTTTCTTT. Translated: CASTPSPPHRNTEAFF. The chain links TRBV6-7 to TRBJ1-1; no clear D gene. TRBV6-7 is an open reading frame whose function is uncertain. With 7 bases removed from V and 1 base from J, the gap between germline ends came to 19 bases. The CDR3 is made up of 16 amino acids.

A single count supports this clone. The rearrangement links TRBV28 to TRBJ1-2; D not certain. This CDR3 contains 16 residues. Trimming left V 4 bases short and J 0 bases short, with 15 bases between. Per the germline V gene, CDR1 is MDHEN and CDR2 is SYDVKM. Here the CDR3 reads CASSSVQQFSNYGYTF. DNA of the CDR3: TGTGCCAGCAGTTCCGTCCAACAGTTTTCTAACTATGGCTACACCTTC.

The chain joins TRBV7-3 to TRBJ2-2; 7 positions agree with TRBD2. V lost 6 bases to trimming and J lost 7 bases; unmatched junction nucleotides: 14. CDR3 length: 16 residues. Germline V gene sequence: CDR1 SGHTA, CDR2 FQGTGA. This CDR3 reads CASSLPTAGVGGELFF. DNA of the CDR3: TGTGCCAGCAGTTTGCCTACCGCGGGAGTCGGCGGGGAGCTGTTTTTT.

The chain is built from TRBV27 and TRBJ2-7, with TRBD2 matching over 12 bases. Trimming took 4 bases from V and 4 from J; bases not matched to a gene: 11. This CDR3 has 17 amino acids. The germline CDR1 and CDR2 sequences are MNHEY and SMNVEV (reference sequence). The CDR3 reads CASSSAELAGGPYEQYF. CDR3 bases: TGTGCCAGCAGTTCGGCCGAGCTAGCGGGAGGGCCGTACGAGCAGTACTTC.

The chain has TRBV7-9 and TRBJ2-5; D uncertain. The V gene lost 5 bases and the J gene lost 5 bases, with 12 bases spanning the gap. The V gene's germline CDR1 is SEHNR and CDR2 FQNEAQ (reference sequence). The CDR3 totals 13 residues. CDR3 sequence reads: CASSLFLGETQYF. The CDR3 nucleotides are TGTGCCAGCAGCCTTTTTCTCGGGGAGACCCAGTACTTC.

V gene TRBV7-2 combines with J gene TRBJ2-7; the match to TRBD2 covers 7 bases. The CDR3 has 15 amino acids. Germline CDR1 reads SGHTA; CDR2 reads FQGNSA. The ends lost 0 bases at V and 5 bases at J; junction bases unmatched: 7. As DNA, the CDR3 is TGTGCCAGCAGCTTAGCGCGGGGGATGTTCGACGAGCAGTACTTC. This encodes CASSLARGMFDEQYF.

The rearrangement uses TRBV5-6 and TRBJ1-2, with 7 bases identical to TRBD1. J was trimmed by 2 bases and V by 5 bases; bases with no gene match: 3. The CDR3 covers 13 residues. Germline assignment: CDR1 SGHDT and CDR2 YYEEEE. CDR3: CASRKGQNYGYTF. The CDR3 DNA reads TGTGCCAGCAGAAAGGGACAGAACTATGGCTACACCTTC. Looking up the rest from reference TRBV5-6 and TRBJ1-2 gives the full variable domain: DAGVTQSPTHLIKTRGQQVTLRCSPKSGHDTVSWYQQALGQGPQFIFQYYEEEERQRGNFPDRFSGHQFPNYSSELNVNALLLGDSALYLCASRKGQNYGYTFGSGTRLTVV.

This chain connects TRBV6-5 to TRBJ1-6; 7 bases align to TRBD1. This CDR3 comprises 14 residues. CDR1 and CDR2 from the germline V gene are MNHEY and SVGAGI. Unmatched junction bases numbered 4, after V lost 6 bases and J lost 5 bases. The CDR3 DNA sequence: TGTGCCAGCAGACGTGGGACAGATAATTCACCCCTCCACTTT. It specifies CASRRGTDNSPLHF.

This clone was seen a few times. The chain combines TRBV25-1 with TRBJ1-4; D perhaps matches TRBD1 (5 bases). Germline V gives CDR1 MGHDK, CDR2 SYGVNS. The CDR3 totals 17 residues. The germline V and J ends were trimmed by 3 bases and 3 bases, with 17 bases remaining between them. CDR3 in amino acids: CASSDPGSGGANEKLFF. CDR3 bases: TGTGCCAGCAGTGATCCAGGGTCGGGGGGGGCTAATGAAAAACTGTTTTTT.

The chain links TRBV7-3 to TRBJ2-1; 7 bases are a match to TRBD2. V was pared by 5 bases and J by 3 bases, with 10 bases of the junction left unmatched. This CDR3 is built from 16 residues. Germline assignment: CDR1 SGHTA and CDR2 FQGTGA. CDR3 loop: CASSVSSGGLYNEQFF. The CDR3 DNA follows: TGTGCCAGCAGCGTGTCTAGCGGTGGCCTCTACAATGAGCAGTTCTTC.

The J gene is TRBJ2-1, the V gene TRBV12-3 or TRBV12-4, with D possibly matching TRBD2 (5 bases). Trimming removed 6 bases at V and 9 bases at J, with 12 bases between. This CDR3 has 12 residues. The CDR3 DNA follows: TGTGCCAGCAGGGCGGACTTCGGTGAGCAGTTCTTC. Translation: CASRADFGEQFF.

DNA of the CDR3: TGTGCCAGCAGCCCCTGGGACAGGGGAAACTATGGCTACACCTTC. Translated: CASSPWDRGNYGYTF. The V call is TRBV6-5, the J call TRBJ1-2; TRBD1 matches at 10 bases. The junction had 6 bases not matched to a gene; V was cut back by 6 bases and J by 2 bases. The germline CDR1 and CDR2 sequences are MNHEY and SVGAGI. The CDR3 totals 15 residues.

CDR3: CASKGAGGFSNQPQHF. The CDR3 coding sequence is TGTGCCAGTAAGGGGGCAGGGGGGTTCTCCAATCAGCCCCAGCATTTT. This chain uses TRBV19 with TRBJ1-5, with TRBD1 matching 7 bases. Unmatched junction bases numbered 12, after V lost 7 bases and J lost 3 bases. Germline CDR1 and CDR2: LNHDA and SQIVND (reference sequence). This CDR3 has 16 residues. The full variable domain, with the rest looked up from reference TRBV19 and TRBJ1-5, is DGGITQSPKYLFRKEGQNVTLSCEQNLNHDAMYWYRQDPGQGLRLIYYSQIVNDFQKGDIAEGYSVSREKKESFPLTVTSAQKNPTAFYLCASKGAGGFSNQPQHFGDGTRLSIL.

The chain employs TRBV4-3 and TRBJ2-7; the D gene is possibly TRBD2 (6 bases). Germline CDR1 reads LGHNA; CDR2 reads YSLEER. This CDR3 spans 16 amino acids. V was trimmed by 0 bases and J by 5 bases, leaving 17 bases between them. CDR3: CASSQEIAGTVDEQYF. The CDR3 region has the DNA TGCGCCAGCAGCCAAGAGATTGCGGGAACAGTGGACGAGCAGTACTTC.

The chain links TRBV25-1 to TRBJ2-5; maybe TRBD1 (5 bases). V lost 5 bases, J lost 2 bases, and 12 bases lay in between. CDR1 and CDR2 from the germline V gene are MGHDK and SYGVNS. This CDR3 has 14 residues. CDR3 sequence: CASSWQGIQETQYF. The CDR3 DNA reads TGTGCCAGCAGTTGGCAGGGTATACAAGAGACCCAGTACTTC.

This chain uses TRBV2 with TRBJ2-3; 10 nucleotides agree with TRBD2. This CDR3 has 16 residues. Germline CDR1 reads SNHLY; CDR2 reads FYNNEI. J was trimmed by 2 bases and V by 5 bases; bases with no gene match: 7. CDR3 region: CASSTSSGSNTDTQYF. As DNA, the CDR3 is TGTGCCAGCAGTACCTCTAGCGGGAGTAACACAGATACGCAGTATTTT.